This T cell receptor (beta chain) was sequenced during a study of cytotoxic CD8 clonotypes in ibrutinib-treated CLL (dated by TCRdb to about 2021). Background on the whole study: The cohort was composed of 10 to 11 relapsed/refractory and roughly 16 treatment-naive patients; IGHV unmutated status was identified in some 17 patients. Of the approximately 86 participants in the trial, approximately 26 had longitudinal samples available. An average of 255,043 productive templates and some 99,000 productive rearrangements was obtained per sample. Partial responses were observed in approximately 24 patients and complete responses in 2; after a median follow-up of around 64 months, remission was maintained in 15 or so patients and progression was observed in approximately 12. Response samples were taken after a median of roughly 12 months on treatment, ranging from roughly 6 to 36 months. Cryopreserved peripheral blood mononuclear cells were collected at three points: before therapy, at response, and at either sustained remission or disease progression. Patients were still on ibrutinib when every remission and progressive disease sample was collected.

Remarks on this clone: This clone's antigen is unknown. No base-level quality is on record; no much larger clone is a single base apart.

The CDR3 has 16 amino acids, counting the end cysteine and phenylalanine. The only DNA kept is the CDR3, 48 bases in frame from the first base. Trimming accounts for 0 bases at V and 2 bases at J, while the number of junction bases matched to no gene is 4. Looking up the germline V gene yields CDR1 LGHNA and CDR2 YSLEER. Interpreted using the paper, the time point label stands for: around 25 months on ibrutinib. For TCR beta library preparation, 2 to 2.5 micrograms of genomic DNA were isolated from cryopreserved PBMCs. Longitudinal blood samples from CLL patients receiving ibrutinib monotherapy were subjected to high-throughput TCR beta sequencing. Patients were enrolled in a phase 2 open-label single-center ibrutinib monotherapy trial. The study at large found these results: An increase in clonality was observed at ibrutinib response, with clonality remaining stable during sustained remission and falling back toward baseline at progression. Baseline clonality exceeded that of age-matched healthy donors and correlated strongly with circulating CD8+ T-cell counts. Sustained-remission and progressing patients did not have matched sampling times, and lymph node repertoires were not examined. Public clonotypes were found to be uncommon and were observed to contract or remain stable during treatment; the increase in clonality was shown to reflect expansion of private clonotypes at ibrutinib response.

A MiSeq instrument was used for deep resolution sequencing, which targeted depths ranging from 1 in 1 million up to 1 in 200,000 T cells, with coverage averaging 10x for each clonotype. TCR beta libraries were generated with the immunoSEQ hsTCRB Kit. The source study handled its data this way. Data were analyzed with ImmunoSEQ Data Assistant and ImmunoSEQ Analyzer, with V, D and J genes assigned per IMGT definitions. Clonality, with values ranging from 0 to 1, was calculated as one minus the normalized Shannon entropy of productive rearrangement frequencies. Only overrepresented clonotypes making up at least 0.05% of each patient's repertoire were included in the public clonotype analysis. Repertoires from thirteen age-matched healthy donors in immuneACCESS were used as clonality controls. TCRdb stores this immuneACCESS table with in-frame sequences only. Part of the clones is absent; in the studies checked, under half of the shortfall reflects unresolved V genes, and no reason is known for the rest. D and trimming were read from the DNA, whereas the V and J calls and clone size are those reported in that table. The table for this sample lists more than 200,000 clones; around 70% of them were counted only once. Approximately 15% of the sample is in the top ten clones.

This receptor chain uses TRBV4-3 and TRBJ1-2, with TRBD1 matching 9 junction bases. The clonotype originates from a human donor with chronic lymphocytic leukemia. The source was PBMCs, collected after 24 months of ibrutinib treatment. The sequenced DNA: TGCGCCAGCAGCCAAGATGTGGGACAGGGAAACTATGGCTACACCTTC. Translated, it reads CASSQDVGQGNYGYTF.